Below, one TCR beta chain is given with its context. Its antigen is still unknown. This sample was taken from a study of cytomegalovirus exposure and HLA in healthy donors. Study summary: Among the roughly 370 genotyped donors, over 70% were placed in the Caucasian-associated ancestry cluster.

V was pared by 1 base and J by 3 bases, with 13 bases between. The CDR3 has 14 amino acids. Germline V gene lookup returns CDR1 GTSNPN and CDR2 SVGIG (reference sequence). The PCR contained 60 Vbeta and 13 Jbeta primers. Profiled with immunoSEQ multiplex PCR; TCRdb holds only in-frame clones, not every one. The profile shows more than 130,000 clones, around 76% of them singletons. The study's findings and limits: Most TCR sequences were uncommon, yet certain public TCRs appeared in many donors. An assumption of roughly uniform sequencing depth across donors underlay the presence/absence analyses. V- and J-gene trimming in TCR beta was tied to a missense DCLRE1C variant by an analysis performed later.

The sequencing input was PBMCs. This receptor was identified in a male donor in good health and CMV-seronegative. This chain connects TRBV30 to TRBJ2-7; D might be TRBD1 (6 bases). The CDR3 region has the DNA TGTGCCTGGAGTGACCCCGGGGACAACTACGAGCAGTACTTC. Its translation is CAWSDPGDNYEQYF.